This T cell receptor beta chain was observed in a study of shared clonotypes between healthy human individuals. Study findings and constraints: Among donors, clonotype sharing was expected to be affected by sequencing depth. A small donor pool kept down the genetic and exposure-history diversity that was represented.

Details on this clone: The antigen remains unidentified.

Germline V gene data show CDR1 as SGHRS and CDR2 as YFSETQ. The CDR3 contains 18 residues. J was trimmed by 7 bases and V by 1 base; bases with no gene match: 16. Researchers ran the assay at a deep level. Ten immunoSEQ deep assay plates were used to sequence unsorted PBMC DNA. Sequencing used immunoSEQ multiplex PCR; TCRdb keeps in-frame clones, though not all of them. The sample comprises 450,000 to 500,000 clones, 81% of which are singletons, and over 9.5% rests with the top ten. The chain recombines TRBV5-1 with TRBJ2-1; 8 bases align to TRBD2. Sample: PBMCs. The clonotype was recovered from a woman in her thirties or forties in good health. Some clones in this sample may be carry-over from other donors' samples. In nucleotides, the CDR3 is TGCGCCAGCAGCTTGTCTTCTGCTAGCGGGTCTATTAGGAATGAGCAGTTCTTC. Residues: CASSLSSASGSIRNEQFF. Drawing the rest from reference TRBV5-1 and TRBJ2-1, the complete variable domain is KAGVTQTPRYLIKTRGQQVTLSCSPISGHRSVSWYQQTPGQGLQFLFEYFSETQRNKGNFPGRFSGRQFSNSRSEMNVSTLELGDSALYLCASSLSSASGSIRNEQFFGPGTRLTVL.